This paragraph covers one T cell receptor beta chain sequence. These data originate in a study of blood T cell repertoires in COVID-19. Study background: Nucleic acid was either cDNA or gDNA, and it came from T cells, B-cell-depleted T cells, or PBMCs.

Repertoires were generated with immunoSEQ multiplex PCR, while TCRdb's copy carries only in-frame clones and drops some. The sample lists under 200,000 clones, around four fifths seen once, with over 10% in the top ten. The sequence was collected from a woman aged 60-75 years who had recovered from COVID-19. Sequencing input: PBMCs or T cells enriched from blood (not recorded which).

CDR3 loop: CASSHRRQGSPYEQYF. In nucleotides, the CDR3 is TGCGCCAGCAGCCACCGCCGGCAGGGGAGTCCCTACGAGCAGTACTTC. This chain uses TRBV23-1 with TRBJ2-7, with D maybe TRBD1 (6 bases). TRBV23-1 counts as an open reading frame of uncertain function. CDR3 size: 16 residues. The V end was cut by 6 bases, the J end by 2 bases, with 20 bases between.